This TCR beta chain was sequenced during a study of regulatory T cells in long-lasting Graves disease (dated by TCRdb to about 2021). Regarding the research as a whole: To count as having persistent Graves' disease, a patient had to have received antithyroid drug treatment for over 5 years with TSH receptor autoantibodies remaining persistently positive. The study was registered as a clinical trial and conducted in China. This study used TCR sequencing and RNA sequencing of peripheral blood to compare persistent Graves' disease patients against newly diagnosed Graves' disease patients. On average, persistent Graves' disease patients in the clinical cohort had been on antithyroid drugs for approximately ten years. A total of around 35 samples underwent TCR sequencing, from 13 patients with persistent Graves' disease and 20 patients with newly diagnosed Graves' disease. Overall study results and their limits: A larger number of public clonotypes was shared among persistent patients (approximately 3,000) than among newly diagnosed patients (approximately 1,000). Compared with newly diagnosed patients, persistent Graves' disease patients had lower TCR Shannon entropy and fewer highly expanded clones, which suggests clonal expansion. Peripheral blood alone was examined, since thyroid tissue, which constituted the primary lesion, could not be accessed. The small sample size was acknowledged by the authors as a limitation that may reduce accuracy. Sequencing and analysis were limited to the TCR beta chain.

Libraries came from multiplex PCR. Sequencer: Illumina HiSeq 4000. To build TCR beta libraries, CDR3 regions were amplified by Arm-PCR using iRepertoire HTBI primers. Before sequencing, the PCR products went through gel purification. As for the authors' bioinformatics: Gene usage analysis of CDR3 amino acid clonotypes used the 60 to 75 TRBV and 12 to 15 TRBJ segments found across samples. COPE and FqMerger were used to merge the filtered high-quality paired reads into contigs. BLAST was used to align contigs to the IMGT TRBV, TRBD and TRBJ reference genes, and CDR3 was defined following IMGT. Any clonotype with a frequency above 0.1% was counted as a highly expanded clone. Shannon entropy served as the measure of repertoire diversity, while the Gini coefficient captured V-J evenness. Public clonotypes were defined as clonotypes shared by more than one individual. Through fastp at Q25 and MiXCR, TCRdb rebuilt clones from the public reads, retaining in-frame beta chains. Every CDR3 protein is listed once, alongside the most common genes and DNA of its rows. For this entry, the V and J calls and clone size follow TCRdb and not the study's own pipeline. This sample is represented by about 430,000 distinct CDR3 sequences; roughly 23% of them were singletons. The leading ten clones occupy 14% of the sample.

Per the publication, the time point label means: persistent/refractory GD, antithyroid drugs over 5 years with positive TRAb. For both TCR sequencing and RNA sequencing, RNA was extracted from PBMCs using TRIzol. The diagnosis of Graves' disease followed American Thyroid Association guidelines. Recruitment of patients was carried out at an endocrinology department in Xi'an, China. From each patient, approximately 10 milliliters of peripheral blood was collected into an EDTA anticoagulant tube. Ficoll Paque Plus density gradient separation was used to isolate PBMCs, and no further T cell sorting was performed. RNA quality was checked with an Agilent 2100 Bioanalyzer and agarose gel, and concentration with a NanoDrop 2000. This clonotype was observed at least ten times. The antigen it recognizes is unknown. Within one base of it there is no much larger clone, and no base qualities were kept. The sequences come from peripheral blood mononuclear cells (PBMCs), collected when the disease was refractory, from a patient treated with antithyroid drugs. The receptor was derived from a female donor with Graves disease.

CDR3 region: CASGRNDQETQYF. At the DNA level, the sequence is TGTGCCAGCGGGAGAAATGACCAAGAGACCCAGTACTTC. The sequence joins TRBV2 to TRBJ2-5; D gene: possibly TRBD2, on 5 matching bases. The V end loses 8 bases and the J end loses 0 bases, and a stretch of 10 bases separates them. Including the terminal cysteine and phenylalanine, the CDR3 comprises 13 residues. Just the 39-base CDR3 DNA is kept, in frame starting at base 1. The germline V gene specifies SNHLY as CDR1 and FYNNEI as CDR2. With the portions outside the CDR3 filled from the reference TRBV2 and TRBJ2-5 genes, the complete variable region becomes EPEVTQTPSHQVTQMGQEVILRCVPISNHLYFYWYRQILGQKVEFLVSFYNNEISEKSEIFDDQFSVERPDGSNFTLKIRSTKLEDSAMYFCASGRNDQETQYFGPGTRLLVL.